This entry concerns a single T cell receptor beta chain. The antigen is not known. Germline CDR1 is MGHDK and CDR2 is SYGVNS. The CDR3 totals 15 residues. V was shortened by 4 bases and J by 1 base, with 13 bases between the two germline ends. The data are from a study of T cell repertoires in cytomegalovirus infection. Across the whole study: Public TCR beta signature analysis indicated the presence of both CMV infection and matching HLA type.

Each CDR3 protein is one row after TCRdb ran MiXCR on the reads. This sample has around 290,000 distinct CDR3 sequences, with around 25% found just once. Study findings and constraints: Of the TCR beta families, the public ones yielded a cumulative frequency that identified carriers of CMV plus the relevant HLA. HLA-C-restricted CMV clonotypes gave the most frequent clonotype in two of eight donors.

The sample comprised PBMCs. This TCR was recovered from a human donor in good health (CMV status not recorded). Some clones in this sample may be carry-over from other donors' samples. The chain employs TRBV25-1 and TRBJ2-5; a possible D gene is TRBD1 (6 bases). DNA for the CDR3: TGTGCCAGCAGTGCCGGACAGAGGCTCCAAGAGACCCAGTACTTC. As protein: CASSAGQRLQETQYF.